The T cell receptor (beta chain) described here comes from a study of identical twins. This clonotype was seen more than once but under ten times. Its antigen is not known. Study observations and caveats: The study found that models underestimated out-of-frame TCR alpha sharing in monozygotic twins.

Carrying unique molecular identifiers, the cDNA also gained a universal primer site through template switching. TCRdb independently ran MiXCR on the 5' RACE reads; one entry per CDR3 protein. Among about 200,000 distinct CDR3 sequences, under 12% were seen once, and the ten largest hold 8% to 10%. Germline V gene sequence: CDR1 MGHRA, CDR2 YSYEKL. J gave up 2 bases and V 1 base, and 2 bases lay outside the gene matches. The CDR3 consists of 15 residues. The clonotype comes from a man aged 50 or older in good health. The specimen sequenced was memory T cells sorted from blood. This chain joins TRBV4-1 and TRBJ2-3; 8 bases match TRBD2. CDR3 residues: CASSQAGGPTDTQYF. CDR3 nucleotide sequence: TGCGCCAGCAGCCAAGCGGGAGGGCCCACAGATACGCAGTATTTT.